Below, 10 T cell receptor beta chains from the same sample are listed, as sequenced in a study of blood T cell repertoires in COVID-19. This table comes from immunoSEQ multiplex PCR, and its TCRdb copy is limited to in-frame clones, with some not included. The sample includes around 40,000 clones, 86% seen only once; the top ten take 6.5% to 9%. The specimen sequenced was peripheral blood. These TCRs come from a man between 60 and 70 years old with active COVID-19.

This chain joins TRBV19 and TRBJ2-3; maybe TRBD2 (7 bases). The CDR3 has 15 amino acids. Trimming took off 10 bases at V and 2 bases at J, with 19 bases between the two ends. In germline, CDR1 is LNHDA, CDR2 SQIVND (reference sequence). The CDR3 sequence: CATQGGGGNTDTQYF. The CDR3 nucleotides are TGTGCCACCCAGGGAGGGGGTGGGAACACAGATACGCAGTATTTT.

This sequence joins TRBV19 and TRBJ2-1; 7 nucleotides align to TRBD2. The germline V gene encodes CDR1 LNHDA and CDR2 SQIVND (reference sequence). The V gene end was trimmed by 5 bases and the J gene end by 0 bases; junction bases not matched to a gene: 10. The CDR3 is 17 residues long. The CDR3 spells CASSLPFGGSSYNEQFF. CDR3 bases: TGTGCCAGTAGTCTACCGTTTGGCGGGAGCTCCTACAATGAGCAGTTCTTC. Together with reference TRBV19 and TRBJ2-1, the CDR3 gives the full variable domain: DGGITQSPKYLFRKEGQNVTLSCEQNLNHDAMYWYRQDPGQGLRLIYYSQIVNDFQKGDIAEGYSVSREKKESFPLTVTSAQKNPTAFYLCASSLPFGGSSYNEQFFGPGTRLTVL.

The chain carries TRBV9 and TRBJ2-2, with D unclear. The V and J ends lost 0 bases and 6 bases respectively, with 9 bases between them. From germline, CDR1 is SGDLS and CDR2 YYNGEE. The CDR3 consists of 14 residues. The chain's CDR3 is CASSVVSGAGELFF. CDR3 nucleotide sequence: TGTGCCAGCAGCGTAGTCTCCGGTGCCGGGGAGCTGTTTTTT.

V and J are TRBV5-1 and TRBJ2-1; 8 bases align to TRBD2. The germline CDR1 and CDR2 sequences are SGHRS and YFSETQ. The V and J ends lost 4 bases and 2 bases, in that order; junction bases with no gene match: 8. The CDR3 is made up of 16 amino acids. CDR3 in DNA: TGCGCCAGCAGCCCAACTAGCGGACCCGCCTACAATGAGCAGTTCTTC. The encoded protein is CASSPTSGPAYNEQFF.

The CDR3 DNA reads as TGCAGCGTTGAAGGAGGGCCCGGGGCCAACGTCCTGACTTTC. Protein product: CSVEGGPGANVLTF. The chain joins TRBV29-1 to TRBJ2-6, with D maybe TRBD2 (5 bases). V was shortened by 1 base and J by 4 bases, with 8 bases between the two germline ends. The CDR3 extends over 14 amino acids. The germline CDR1 and CDR2 sequences are SQVTM and ANQGSEA.

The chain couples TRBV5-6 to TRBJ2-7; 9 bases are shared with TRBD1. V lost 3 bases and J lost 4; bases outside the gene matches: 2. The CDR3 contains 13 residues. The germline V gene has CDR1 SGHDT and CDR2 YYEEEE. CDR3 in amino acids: CASSYGTGYEQYF. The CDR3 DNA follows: TGTGCCAGCAGCTACGGGACAGGGTACGAGCAGTACTTC.

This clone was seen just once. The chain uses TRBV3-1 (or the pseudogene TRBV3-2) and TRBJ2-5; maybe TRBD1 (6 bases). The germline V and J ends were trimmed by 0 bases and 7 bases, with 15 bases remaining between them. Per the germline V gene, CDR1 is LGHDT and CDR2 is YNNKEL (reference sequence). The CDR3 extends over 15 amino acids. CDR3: CASSQEGRGSATQYF. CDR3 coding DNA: TGTGCCAGCAGCCAAGAAGGCAGGGGAAGTGCGACCCAGTACTTC.

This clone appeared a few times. As DNA, the CDR3 is TGTGCCAGCAGTTTAGGTTACAGTCTCGGCTATGGCTACACCTTC. Protein product: CASSLGYSLGYGYTF. The chain uses TRBV27 and TRBJ1-2; D gene uncertain. Germline CDR1 is MNHEY and CDR2 is SMNVEV (reference sequence). The CDR3 length is 15 residues. V lost 2 bases and J lost 4, with 14 bases in between.

The CDR3 DNA is TGTGCCAGCAGCCGAACAGGGTACCAAGAGACCCAGTACTTC. Its protein product is CASSRTGYQETQYF. The gene calls are TRBV5-5 and TRBJ2-5; a weak D match, TRBD1 (6 bases). The V end lost 4 bases, the J end lost 0 bases, and 10 bases lay between the germline ends. Germline V gene data show CDR1 as SGHKS and CDR2 as YYEKEE (reference sequence). The CDR3 is 14 residues long.

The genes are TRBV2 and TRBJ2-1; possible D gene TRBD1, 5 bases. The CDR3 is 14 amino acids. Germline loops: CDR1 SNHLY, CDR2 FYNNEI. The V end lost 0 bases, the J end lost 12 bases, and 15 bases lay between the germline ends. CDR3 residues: CASSEALLGEGQFF. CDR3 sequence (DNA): TGTGCCAGCAGTGAAGCGCTTCTAGGGGAAGGGCAGTTCTTC. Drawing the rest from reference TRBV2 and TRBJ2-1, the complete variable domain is EPEVTQTPSHQVTQMGQEVILRCVPISNHLYFYWYRQILGQKVEFLVSFYNNEISEKSEIFDDQFSVERPDGSNFTLKIRSTKLEDSAMYFCASSEALLGEGQFFGPGTRLTVL.